Following are 30 T cell receptor beta chains from one sample sequenced in a study of cytomegalovirus exposure and HLA in healthy donors. Some clones are missing from TCRdb's copy, which holds only in-frame ones; the method was immunoSEQ multiplex PCR. The table lists 110,000 to 150,000 clones, roughly nine tenths of them singletons, with 2.5% to 3.5% in the top ten. Sequencing was carried out using PBMCs. These receptors all come from a man between 18 and 29 years old in good health and CMV-seronegative.

The chain recombines TRBV5-1 with TRBJ2-2; tentative D call: TRBD2 (6 bases). The germline gives CDR1 SGHRS, CDR2 YFSETQ. The CDR3 runs to 15 residues. The V and J ends lost 0 bases and 3 bases respectively, with 9 bases between them. CDR3: CASSLGGVHTGELFF. In DNA form, the CDR3 reads TGCGCCAGCAGCTTGGGCGGGGTACACACCGGGGAGCTGTTTTTT.

The chain combines TRBV6-5 with TRBJ1-1; D gene unclear. V was clipped by 5 bases and J by 0 bases, with 4 bases between them. This CDR3 is 12 amino acids long. Germline V CDR1 and CDR2: MNHEY, SVGAGI. CDR3 nucleotides: TGTGCCAGCAGTCAGATGAACACTGAAGCTTTCTTT. Translating it yields CASSQMNTEAFF.

This clone was seen only a few times. The gene calls are TRBV6-1 and TRBJ2-4; tentatively, D is TRBD1 (6 bases). Germline V lookup: CDR1 MNHNS, CDR2 SASEGT. Trimming stripped 3 bases from V and 8 bases from J, with 11 bases between. The CDR3 loop spans 13 amino acids. CDR3 residues: CASSDRGRDIQYF. The CDR3 region has the DNA TGTGCCAGCAGTGACAGGGGCAGGGACATTCAGTACTTC.

This clone showed up just a few times. J is TRBJ1-4 and V is TRBV5-4; D unresolved. CDR1 and CDR2 (germline): SGHNT, YYREEE (reference sequence). The CDR3 has 16 amino acids. Trimming cost V 4 bases and J 3 bases, with 16 bases left between them. CDR3 DNA: TGTGCCAGCAGCCTTCAACACGCCGGGGCTAATGAAAAACTGTTTTTT. Its protein is CASSLQHAGANEKLFF.

The rearrangement links TRBV5-4 to TRBJ2-7; possible D gene TRBD2, 6 bases. The germline V gene has CDR1 SGHNT and CDR2 YYREEE (reference sequence). V lost 4 bases, J lost 5 bases, and 13 bases lay in between. This CDR3 has 13 residues. CDR3 loop: CASSPPWGDEQYF. The CDR3, as DNA: TGTGCCAGCAGCCCTCCTTGGGGGGACGAGCAGTACTTC.

V gene TRBV5-1 combines with J gene TRBJ2-3; D unclear. The CDR3 sequence is 14 residues long. The germline V gene has CDR1 SGHRS and CDR2 YFSETQ. The germline V and J ends were trimmed by 1 base and 0 bases, with 6 bases remaining between them. CDR3 amino acids: CASSLSISTDTQYF. In nucleotides, the CDR3 is TGCGCCAGCAGCTTGTCCATCAGCACAGATACGCAGTATTTT.

The V and J genes are TRBV29-1 and TRBJ2-7; TRBD2 matches 11 bases. This CDR3 is 17 amino acids long. Germline CDR1 and CDR2: SQVTM and ANQGSEA. The V gene end was trimmed by 6 bases and the J gene end by 1 base; junction bases not matched to a gene: 14. The CDR3 loop is CSVATSGGPLWSYEQYF. For the CDR3, the DNA is TGCAGCGTGGCAACTAGCGGGGGCCCTCTTTGGTCCTACGAGCAGTACTTC.

This chain uses TRBV27 with TRBJ1-1; D is perhaps TRBD1 (6 bases). The V and J ends lost 2 bases and 5 bases respectively, with 9 bases between them. Per the germline V gene, CDR1 is MNHEY and CDR2 is SMNVEV (reference sequence). This CDR3 region has 13 residues. CDR3 sequence reads: CASSLGGPTEAFF. CDR3 DNA sequence: TGTGCCAGCAGTTTAGGGGGCCCTACTGAAGCTTTCTTT.

V usage is TRBV27 and J usage is TRBJ1-1; 8 bases match TRBD1. This CDR3 has 13 amino acids. With V trimmed by 3 bases and J by 11 bases, 8 bases remained unmatched. In germline, CDR1 is MNHEY, CDR2 SMNVEV (reference sequence). CDR3 coding DNA: TGTGCCAGCAGTTTTTTCGCGGACAGGGTGGCTTTCTTT. It codes for CASSFFADRVAFF.

The V gene is TRBV7-9, the J gene TRBJ2-2; the D gene is possibly TRBD2 (5 bases). Between the trimmed V and J ends, which lost 6 bases and 4 bases, there was a span of 15 bases. The CDR3 consists of 15 residues. Germline CDR1 and CDR2: SEHNR and FQNEAQ (reference sequence). Here the CDR3 reads CASSHIRGSTGELFF. CDR3 bases: TGTGCCAGCAGTCACATACGGGGTAGCACCGGGGAGCTGTTTTTT.

The chain joins TRBV14 to TRBJ1-1; a weak D match, TRBD1 (6 bases). This CDR3 comprises 14 residues. From germline, CDR1 is SGHDN and CDR2 FVKESK. The V and J ends lost 4 bases and 11 bases respectively, with 20 bases between them. As DNA, the CDR3 is TGTGCCAGCAGCCGGCTCTCGGGGGGGGCGTTTGCTTTCTTT. As protein: CASSRLSGGAFAFF.

The CDR3 loop is CASSFPSPWTGETNTGELFF. CDR3 sequence (DNA): TGTGCCAGCAGTTTCCCCTCCCCCTGGACAGGGGAAACGAACACCGGGGAGCTGTTTTTT. V usage is TRBV28 and J usage is TRBJ2-2; 9 bases align to TRBD1. CDR3 length: 20 residues. Germline V CDR1 and CDR2: MDHEN, SYDVKM. The V segment lost 3 bases and the J segment 0 bases; nucleotides outside the gene matches: 14.

The chain has TRBV7-6 and TRBJ1-5; a possible D gene is TRBD1 (6 bases). Germline CDR1 SGHVS, CDR2 FNYEAQ. This CDR3 is 17 amino acids long. The germline V and J ends were trimmed by 5 bases and 4 bases, with 21 bases remaining between them. The CDR3 bases are TGTGCCAGCAGCCTGGGATCGCACAGGGAGAGGAATCAGCCCCAGCATTTT. Its translation: CASSLGSHRERNQPQHF. Together with reference TRBV7-6 and TRBJ1-5, the CDR3 gives the full variable domain: GAGVSQSPRYKVTKRGQDVALRCDPISGHVSLYWYRQALGQGPEFLTYFNYEAQQDKSGLPNDRFSAERPEGSISTLTIQRTEQRDSAMYRCASSLGSHRERNQPQHFGDGTRLSIL.

CDR3 nucleotides: TGTGCCAGCAGCCTGGGACAGGGAAGAGAGACCCAGTACTTC. This translates into CASSLGQGRETQYF. The chain combines TRBV5-6 with TRBJ2-5; 9 bases line up with TRBD1. The CDR3 runs to 14 residues. Germline-derived CDR1 and CDR2 are SGHDT and YYEEEE. With V trimmed by 4 bases and J by 4 bases, 5 bases remained unmatched.

The chain has TRBV6-5 and TRBJ1-4; no firm D call. Looked up from germline, CDR1 is MNHEY and CDR2 is SVGAGI. This CDR3 is built from 15 residues. V lost 6 bases to trimming and J lost 2 bases, with 13 bases between them. CDR3 sequence (DNA): TGTGCCAGCAGACCGGGAACCAGGACTAATGAAAAACTGTTTTTT. As protein: CASRPGTRTNEKLFF.

The V and J genes are TRBV4-1 and TRBJ1-4; 8 bases are shared with TRBD1. Germline V gene sequence: CDR1 MGHRA, CDR2 YSYEKL. Trimming cost V 4 bases and J 5 bases; bases outside gene matches: 3. The CDR3 is made up of 14 amino acids. CDR3 coding DNA: TGCGCCAGCAGCCTTCGACAGGGGAATGAAAAACTGTTTTTT. Residues: CASSLRQGNEKLFF.

V usage is TRBV2 and J usage is TRBJ2-3; D perhaps matches TRBD2 (6 bases). The CDR3 consists of 15 residues. Trimming shortened V by 10 bases and J by 1 base, and 18 bases separated the two germline ends. Looked up from germline, CDR1 is SNHLY and CDR2 is FYNNEI. The CDR3 DNA sequence: TGTGCCACCCGACTGCCTTGGAGGGGCACAGATACGCAGTATTTT. Protein: CATRLPWRGTDTQYF.

The chain couples TRBV29-1 to TRBJ2-3; possibly TRBD2 for D (6 bases). This CDR3 comprises 12 residues. The germline V gene has CDR1 SQVTM and CDR2 ANQGSEA. The V gene lost 8 bases and the J gene lost 4 bases, with 13 bases spanning the gap. CDR3 nucleotide sequence: TGCAGCACCAATAGCGGTCCAGATACGCAGTATTTT. It encodes CSTNSGPDTQYF.

The chain recombines TRBV18 with TRBJ2-2, with 7 nucleotides matching TRBD1. This CDR3 spans 14 amino acids. With 3 bases clipped from V and 7 bases from J, the junction kept 5 bases outside the gene matches. CDR1 is KGHSH, CDR2 LQKENI, per germline. This CDR3 is CASSPSGTDGELFF. The CDR3 nucleotides read TGTGCCAGCTCACCCTCCGGGACAGACGGGGAGCTGTTTTTT.

The chain links TRBV2 to TRBJ2-4; TRBD2 agrees at 15 bases. V dropped 9 bases and J dropped 9; count of bases not matched to a gene: 6. Germline values: CDR1 SNHLY, CDR2 FYNNEI. The CDR3 extends over 14 amino acids. CDR3 DNA sequence: TGTGCCAGTAGGGGACTAGCGGGAGGAGGCATTCAGTACTTC. As protein: CASRGLAGGGIQYF. Based on the CDR3 plus reference TRBV2 and TRBJ2-4, the full variable domain is EPEVTQTPSHQVTQMGQEVILRCVPISNHLYFYWYRQILGQKVEFLVSFYNNEISEKSEIFDDQFSVERPDGSNFTLKIRSTKLEDSAMYFCASRGLAGGGIQYFGAGTRLSVL.

The rearrangement joins TRBV28 to TRBJ2-1; 7 bases match TRBD2. Germline V CDR1 and CDR2: MDHEN, SYDVKM. The CDR3 has 17 residues. The V and J ends lost 2 bases and 2 bases, in that order; junction bases with no gene match: 9. The CDR3 DNA sequence: TGTGCCAGCAGTTTAGAGGTAAAGCGGGGCACCTACAATGAGCAGTTCTTC. Translated, it gives CASSLEVKRGTYNEQFF.

The chain joins TRBV7-2 to TRBJ1-2, with 7 nucleotides matching TRBD1. Germline V gene data show CDR1 as SGHTA and CDR2 as FQGNSA. The CDR3 has 13 amino acids. After removal of 8 bases from V and 3 bases from J, the junction contained 6 bases not matched to a gene. Here the CDR3 DNA reads TGTGCCAGCCGCGGGACAGACTACTATGGCTACACCTTC. The encoded protein is CASRGTDYYGYTF.

The chain employs TRBV11-2 and TRBJ2-5; D is perhaps TRBD1 (5 bases). The CDR3 is 14 amino acids. V was pared by 5 bases and J by 3 bases, with 13 bases between. CDR1 is SGHAT, CDR2 FQNNGV, per germline. CDR3 protein: CASSPQGWKETQYF. CDR3 nucleotides: TGTGCCAGCAGCCCGCAGGGTTGGAAAGAGACCCAGTACTTC. The whole variable domain, filled in from reference TRBV11-2 and TRBJ2-5, reads EAGVAQSPRYKIIEKRQSVAFWCNPISGHATLYWYQQILGQGPKLLIQFQNNGVVDDSQLPKDRFSAERLKGVDSTLKIQPAKLEDSAVYLCASSPQGWKETQYFGPGTRLLVL.

This rearrangement joins TRBV30 to TRBJ1-4, with 9 bases that match TRBD1. Germline V lookup: CDR1 GTSNPN, CDR2 SVGIG (reference sequence). V lost 4 bases and J lost 8; bases outside the gene matches: 14. CDR3 length equals 16 residues. This chain's CDR3 is CAWTPPPQGAYEKLFF. The CDR3 nucleotides read TGTGCCTGGACCCCTCCTCCACAGGGGGCTTACGAAAAACTGTTTTTT.

J is TRBJ2-2 and V is TRBV10-2; D might be TRBD2 (6 bases). CDR3 length: 16 amino acids. V was shortened by 9 bases and J by 3 bases, with 20 bases between the two germline ends. Germline-derived CDR1 and CDR2 are WSHSY and SAAADI. CDR3 amino acids: CASLGDEGGDTGELFF. As DNA, the CDR3 is TGCGCCAGTTTGGGTGACGAGGGAGGAGACACCGGGGAGCTGTTTTTT.

This clone appeared a single time. The J gene is TRBJ2-2, the V gene TRBV5-5; no reliable D call. The germline V and J ends were trimmed by 3 bases and 8 bases, with 11 bases remaining between them. This CDR3 contains 13 residues. Germline V gives CDR1 SGHKS, CDR2 YYEKEE (reference sequence). This CDR3 is CASSSYPGGELFF. The DNA for the CDR3 is TGTGCCAGCAGCTCCTACCCAGGTGGGGAGCTGTTTTTT.

The chain recombines TRBV7-9 with TRBJ1-1; D gene ambiguous. The CDR3 length is 13 residues. V lost 1 base and J 11 bases, leaving 14 bases between the germline ends. The germline V gene has CDR1 SEHNR and CDR2 FQNEAQ (reference sequence). The CDR3 loop is CASSLGGSPWAFF. CDR3 sequence (DNA): TGTGCCAGCAGCTTAGGCGGCAGCCCTTGGGCTTTCTTT.

The gene calls are TRBV7-9 and TRBJ2-2; TRBD1 matches 9 bases. Per the germline V gene, CDR1 is SEHNR and CDR2 is FQNEAQ (reference sequence). V lost 5 bases and J lost 3; bases outside the gene matches: 7. The CDR3 has 16 amino acids. Written as DNA, the CDR3 is TGTGCCAGCAGCAGGTCCCGGGACAGGGACACCGGGGAGCTGTTTTTT. Translation: CASSRSRDRDTGELFF.

This clone occurred once. V and J are TRBV6-1 and TRBJ2-3, with D possibly TRBD2 on 5 matching bases. The CDR3 consists of 15 residues. Trimming shortened V by 7 bases and J by 0 bases, and 14 bases separated the two germline ends. Germline lookup yields CDR1 MNHNS and CDR2 SASEGT. The DNA of the CDR3 is TGTGCCAGCAATTTACGGACTCGTAGCACAGATACGCAGTATTTT. Its translation is CASNLRTRSTDTQYF.

The gene calls are TRBV5-1 and TRBJ2-2, with 8 bases that match TRBD2. The CDR3 covers 16 residues. The germline V gene encodes CDR1 SGHRS and CDR2 YFSETQ. The ends lost 1 base at V and 5 bases at J; junction bases unmatched: 7. This CDR3 reads CASSLPRGGRTGELFF. DNA of the CDR3: TGCGCCAGCAGCTTGCCCCGGGGGGGCCGGACCGGGGAGCTGTTTTTT. Together with reference TRBV5-1 and TRBJ2-2, the CDR3 gives the full variable domain: KAGVTQTPRYLIKTRGQQVTLSCSPISGHRSVSWYQQTPGQGLQFLFEYFSETQRNKGNFPGRFSGRQFSNSRSEMNVSTLELGDSALYLCASSLPRGGRTGELFFGEGSRLTVL.